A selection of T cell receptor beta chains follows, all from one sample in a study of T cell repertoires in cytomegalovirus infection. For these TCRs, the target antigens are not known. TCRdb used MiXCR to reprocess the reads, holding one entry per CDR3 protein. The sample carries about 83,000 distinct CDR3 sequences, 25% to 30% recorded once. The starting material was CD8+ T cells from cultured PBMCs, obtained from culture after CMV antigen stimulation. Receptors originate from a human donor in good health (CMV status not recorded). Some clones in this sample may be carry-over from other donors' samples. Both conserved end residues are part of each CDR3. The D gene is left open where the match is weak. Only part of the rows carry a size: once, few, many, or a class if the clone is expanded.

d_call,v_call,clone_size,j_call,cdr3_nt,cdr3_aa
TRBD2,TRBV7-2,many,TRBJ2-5,TGTGCCAGCAGCTTGGCGGGGGTGGAGACCCAGTACTTC,CASSLAGVETQYF
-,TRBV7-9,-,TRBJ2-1,TGTGCCAGCAGGCCCGGACTGACCTCCTACAATGAGCAGTTCTTC,CASRPGLTSYNEQFF
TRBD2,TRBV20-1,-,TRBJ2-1,TGCAGTGCTAGACCGGGACTAGCGGTCTACAATGAGCAGTTCTTC,CSARPGLAVYNEQFF
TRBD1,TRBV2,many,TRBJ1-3,TGTGCCAGCAGTGTCCGGGACAGCGGAAACACCATATATTTT,CASSVRDSGNTIYF
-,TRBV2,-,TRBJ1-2,TGTGCCAGCAGTGAAGCGCGAGGGGGTAAAGGCTACACCTTC,CASSEARGGKGYTF
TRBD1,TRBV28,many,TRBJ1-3,TGTGCCAGCAGTTCAAGGGGGCACGGAAACACCATATATTTT,CASSSRGHGNTIYF
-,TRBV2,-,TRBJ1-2,TGTGCCAGCAGTGAAGCGGAGTCGGGACTCTTTGGCTACACCTTC,CASSEAESGLFGYTF
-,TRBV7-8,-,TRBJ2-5,TGTGCAACCCGGACGGAGAGCCAAGAGACCCAGTACTTC,CATRTESQETQYF
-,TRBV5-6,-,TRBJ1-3,TGTGCCAGCAGCTTGGCCGGCAGGCTCTCTGGAAACACCATATATTTT,CASSLAGRLSGNTIYF
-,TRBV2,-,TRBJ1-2,TGTGCCAGCAGTGAAGTCGGGGGCGCTGGTGGCTACACCTTC,CASSEVGGAGGYTF
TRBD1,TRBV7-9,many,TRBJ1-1,TGTGCCAGCAGTCTACTAGGGGACAGGGATCGGTCTGAAGCTTTCTTT,CASSLLGDRDRSEAFF
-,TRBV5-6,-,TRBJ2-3,TGTGCCAGCAGCTTGGTGGGCAGGGCCAAAGATACGCAGTATTTT,CASSLVGRAKDTQYF
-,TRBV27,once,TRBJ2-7,TGTGCCAGCAGTCCGTCCTCGGGGGATAGCTCCTACGAGCAGTACTTC,CASSPSSGDSSYEQYF
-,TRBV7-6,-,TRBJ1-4,TGTGCCAGCAGCTTAGCGCCGGGCACAGGGCCTCATCTCGGCGGCGGAAAACTGTTTTTT,CASSLAPGTGPHLGGGKLFF
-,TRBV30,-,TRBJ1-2,TGTGCCTGGAGGGCGCTGGACGGCTATGGCTACACCTTC,CAWRALDGYGYTF
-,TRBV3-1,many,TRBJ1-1,TGTGCCAGCAGCCAAGACCTGGACACGCACACTGAAGCTTTCTTT,CASSQDLDTHTEAFF